This T cell receptor beta chain is from a study of T cell responses to AZD1222 COVID-19 vaccine. In the case of this clone: Antigen specificity is unknown.

Study findings and constraints: Baseline seropositivity occurred in only a handful of AZD1222 recipients.

CDR1 is SNHLY and CDR2 is FYNNEI in the germline V gene. V was trimmed by 2 bases and J by 0 bases, leaving 8 bases between them. This CDR3 has 15 residues. Sequenced by immunoSEQ multiplex PCR; TCRdb stores in-frame clones only, minus some. Of approximately 140,000 clones listed, 75% to 85% were seen once; the top ten hold around 4.3%. This rearrangement joins TRBV2 to TRBJ1-5; D is unclear. Sequencing used peripheral blood, obtained on day 0 of MenACWY control vaccination. This TCR derives from an adult in good health. CDR3 sequence: CASSEMFSSNQPQHF. DNA for the CDR3: TGTGCCAGCAGTGAAATGTTCTCTAGCAATCAGCCCCAGCATTTT.